In its sample, the clone carrying this TCR beta chain was seen many times. This sample is part of a study of T-cell reconstitution after alpha-beta-depleted transplantation in children. The CDR3 covers 12 residues. Germline-derived CDR1 and CDR2 are SGHTA and FQGNSA. The V end was cut by 1 base, the J end by 6 bases, with 7 bases between. The TCRbeta library was prepared with unique molecular identifiers. TCRdb re-derived calls from the PCR reads in MiXCR, one entry per CDR3 protein. The sample comprises around 340,000 distinct CDR3 sequences, about 14% of which are singletons, and around 4% rests with the top ten.

The sequence was collected from a human donor who donated a stem cell graft to a child with Fanconi anemia. The chain has TRBV7-2 and TRBJ2-7; a possible D gene is TRBD2 (6 bases). Sample: PBMCs, taken from the stem cell graft. The DNA for the CDR3 is TGTGCCAGCAGCTTAGACGGGGGCGAGCAGTACTTC. It codes for CASSLDGGEQYF.